The T cell receptor beta chain under discussion was sequenced for a study of T cell repertoires in cytomegalovirus infection. Study background: TCR beta signatures that were public indicated CMV infection and matching HLA type.

TCRdb independently ran MiXCR on the reads; one entry per CDR3 protein. Of around 120,000 distinct CDR3 sequences detected, more than 20% appear once; the ten largest clones hold about 37%. Germline values: CDR1 SGDLS, CDR2 YYNGEE. The CDR3 has 15 amino acids. The ends lost 4 bases at V and 2 bases at J; junction bases unmatched: 7. The study, taken as a whole, reports: Pooled public TCR beta family frequency picked out CMV carriers with the relevant HLA. HLA-C-restricted, CMV-specific TCR beta clonotypes were dominant ex vivo.

This clonotype was seen a handful of times. The antigen is undetermined. The clonotype comes from a human donor in good health (CMV status not recorded). Some clones in this sample may be carry-over from other donors' samples. Input material: PBMCs, sequenced either directly or after in vitro stimulation (not recorded which). The chain has TRBV9 and TRBJ2-3, with TRBD1 identical over 7 bases. This CDR3 is CASSIRTGATDTQYF. CDR3 DNA sequence: TGTGCCAGCAGCATCAGGACAGGAGCCACAGATACGCAGTATTTT.